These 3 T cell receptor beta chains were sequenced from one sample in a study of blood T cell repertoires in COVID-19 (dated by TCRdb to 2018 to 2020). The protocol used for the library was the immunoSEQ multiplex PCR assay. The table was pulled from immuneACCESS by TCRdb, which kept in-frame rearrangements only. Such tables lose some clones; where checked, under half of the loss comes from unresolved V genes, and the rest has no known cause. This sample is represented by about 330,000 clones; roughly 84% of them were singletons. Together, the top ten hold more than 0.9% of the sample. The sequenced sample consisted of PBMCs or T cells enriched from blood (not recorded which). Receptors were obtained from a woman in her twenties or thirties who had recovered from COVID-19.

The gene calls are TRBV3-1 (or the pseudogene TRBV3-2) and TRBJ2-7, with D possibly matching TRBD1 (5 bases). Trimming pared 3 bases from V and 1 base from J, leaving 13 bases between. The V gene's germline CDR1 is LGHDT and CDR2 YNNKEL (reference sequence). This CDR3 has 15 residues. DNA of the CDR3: TGTGCCAGCAGCCACAGTCCTCAGGGTTCCTACGAGCAGTACTTC. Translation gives CASSHSPQGSYEQYF.

CDR3 nucleotides: TGTGCCAGCAGTCAAGCGGGACTAGCGGGGGTTAATGAGCAGTTCTTC. Encoded protein: CASSQAGLAGVNEQFF. This sequence joins TRBV28 and TRBJ2-1; 14 bases line up with TRBD2. The CDR3 length is 16 residues. Germline lookup yields CDR1 MDHEN and CDR2 SYDVKM. The trim removed 5 bases at V and 7 bases at J, leaving 7 bases unmatched.

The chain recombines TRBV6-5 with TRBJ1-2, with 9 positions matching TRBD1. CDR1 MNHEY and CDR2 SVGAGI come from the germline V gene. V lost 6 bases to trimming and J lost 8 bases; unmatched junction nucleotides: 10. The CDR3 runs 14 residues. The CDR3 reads CASRLEQGAVGYTF. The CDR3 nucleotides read TGTGCCAGCAGACTAGAACAGGGGGCCGTCGGCTACACCTTC.